The 2 T cell receptor beta chains given below trace back to one sample, sequenced in a study of blood T cell repertoires in COVID-19. Profiling relied on immunoSEQ multiplex PCR, and the TCRdb table lists in-frame clones only, not all of them. Of 20,000 or so clones in the sample, 87% were seen once. Sequencing was done on a sample of peripheral blood. These receptors were taken from a human donor with active COVID-19. The donor label of this sample is uncertain.

This chain joins TRBV6-5 and TRBJ2-7; 7 nucleotides match TRBD2. The length of the CDR3 is 16 residues. V lost 0 bases and J lost 0; bases outside the gene matches: 5. Germline V CDR1 and CDR2: MNHEY, SVGAGI. CDR3 loop: CASSYSRAGSSYEQYF. The CDR3 DNA sequence: TGTGCCAGCAGTTACTCGAGAGCGGGAAGCTCCTACGAGCAGTACTTC.

The sample holds a few counts of this clone. The chain links TRBV28 to TRBJ2-7, with 8 bases aligning to TRBD2. This CDR3 spans 13 amino acids. In germline, CDR1 is MDHEN, CDR2 SYDVKM. CDR3 amino acids: CAIFSGTSYEQYF. CDR3 bases: TGTGCTATTTTTAGCGGGACCTCCTACGAGCAGTACTTC. The complete variable domain, with remaining parts taken from reference TRBV28 and TRBJ2-7, reads DVKVTQSSRYLVKRTGEKVFLECVQDMDHENMFWYRQDPGLGLRLIYFSYDVKMKEKGDIPEGYSVSREKKERFSLILESASTNQTSMYLCAIFSGTSYEQYFGPGTRLTVT.